This passage covers 22 T cell receptor beta chains from one sample sequenced in a study of CD8 T cells in Susac syndrome. RNA amounts of about 0.5 to 1 ug underwent reverse transcription with random hexamers. TCRdb reprocessed the immunoSEQ multiplex PCR reads via MiXCR and lists one record per CDR3 protein. This table has approximately 160,000 distinct CDR3 sequences, 90% to 95% appearing once. Sample: CD4+ T cells from PBMCs. These receptors all stem from a human donor in good health.

The chain employs TRBV4-1 and TRBJ2-3; the D gene is possibly TRBD1 (5 bases). The germline V and J ends were trimmed by 5 bases and 1 base, with 16 bases remaining between them. The V gene's germline CDR1 is MGHRA and CDR2 YSYEKL. CDR3 length: 16 amino acids. The CDR3, as DNA: TGCGCCAGCAGCTTTGGACGGACATTAGGCACAGATACGCAGTATTTT. Its protein is CASSFGRTLGTDTQYF.

This chain joins TRBV18 and TRBJ1-2; the match to TRBD1 covers 8 bases. This CDR3 has 15 amino acids. J gave up 3 bases and V 4 bases, and 7 bases lay outside the gene matches. Germline CDR1 reads KGHSH; CDR2 reads LQKENI. The chain's CDR3 is CASSRTTGEDYGYTF. For the CDR3, the DNA is TGTGCCAGCTCACGCACGACAGGGGAGGACTATGGCTACACCTTC.

This rearrangement joins TRBV12-3 or TRBV12-4 to TRBJ1-2; the D is unclear. The V gene lost 6 bases and the J gene lost 8 bases, with 16 bases spanning the gap. The CDR3 sequence is 13 residues long. In DNA, the CDR3 is TGTGCCAGCAGGAACAGTGGGTATGAGGGCTACACCTTC. The encoded protein is CASRNSGYEGYTF.

The rearrangement uses TRBV2 and TRBJ1-5; 10 bases line up with TRBD1. J was trimmed by 8 bases and V by 4 bases; bases with no gene match: 2. Germline V gives CDR1 SNHLY, CDR2 FYNNEI. This CDR3 has 13 residues. The CDR3 spells CASSVDRGEPQHF. In nucleotides, the CDR3 is TGTGCCAGCAGTGTGGACAGGGGGGAGCCCCAGCATTTT.

V is TRBV4-2 and J is TRBJ2-2; 8 positions match TRBD1. CDR1 LGHNA and CDR2 YNFKEQ come from the germline V gene. V lost 1 base to trimming and J lost 4 bases; unmatched junction nucleotides: 5. The CDR3 has 16 residues. The CDR3 region is CASSQATGQATGELFF. The CDR3 region has the DNA TGTGCCAGCAGCCAAGCAACGGGACAGGCCACCGGGGAGCTGTTTTTT.

The CDR3 protein is CASSPQGATEAFF. The CDR3 DNA reads as TGTGCCAGCTCACCACAGGGTGCCACTGAAGCTTTCTTT. This chain links TRBV18 with TRBJ1-1; D is unclear. CDR1 is KGHSH and CDR2 is LQKENI in the germline V gene. The V gene lost 1 base and the J gene lost 4 bases, with 7 bases spanning the gap. The CDR3 sequence is 13 residues long.

This chain joins TRBV18 and TRBJ1-2, with 8 nucleotides matching TRBD1. V shed 5 bases and J 8 bases; nucleotides not matched to a gene: 10. Germline V CDR1 and CDR2: KGHSH, LQKENI. This CDR3 comprises 14 residues. CDR3 loop: CASSTRQGMMGYTF. The CDR3 bases are TGTGCCAGCTCAACAAGACAGGGGATGATGGGCTACACCTTC. Based on the CDR3 plus reference TRBV18 and TRBJ1-2, the full variable domain is NAGVMQNPRHLVRRRGQEARLRCSPMKGHSHVYWYRQLPEEGLKFMVYLQKENIIDESGMPKERFSAEFPKEGPSILRIQQVVRGDSAAYFCASSTRQGMMGYTFGSGTRLTVV.

This clonotype appeared once. The chain uses TRBV20-1 and TRBJ1-6; D unresolved. The V end lost 4 bases, the J end lost 8 bases, and 12 bases lay between the germline ends. The CDR3 is 13 amino acids. Germline V gene data show CDR1 as DFQATT and CDR2 as SNEGSKA (reference sequence). Here the CDR3 DNA reads TGCAGTGCTACCACAACCCGCGATTCACCCCTCCACTTT. Residues: CSATTTRDSPLHF.

This sequence joins TRBV3-1 and TRBJ2-7; D not resolved. Between the trimmed V and J ends, which lost 0 bases and 4 bases, there was a span of 10 bases. Germline V gene lookup returns CDR1 LGHDT and CDR2 YNNKEL (reference sequence). This CDR3 has 14 amino acids. The CDR3 is CASSQDRSSYEQYF. In nucleotides, the CDR3 is TGTGCCAGCAGCCAAGATCGGTCCAGTTACGAGCAGTACTTC.

The genes are TRBV5-1 and TRBJ1-2; TRBD1 aligns across 8 bases. Germline lookup yields CDR1 SGHRS and CDR2 YFSETQ. The CDR3 covers 14 residues. J was trimmed by 8 bases and V by 4 bases; bases with no gene match: 10. CDR3 loop: CASSPRDRSPGYTF. The CDR3 coding sequence is TGCGCCAGCAGCCCCCGGGACAGGTCCCCCGGCTACACCTTC.

The rearrangement joins TRBV7-2 to TRBJ2-5, with 10 bases identical to TRBD2. Trimming took 1 base from V and 2 from J; bases not matched to a gene: 4. The CDR3 is 16 residues long. Germline V gene lookup returns CDR1 SGHTA and CDR2 FQGNSA. Written as DNA, the CDR3 is TGTGCCAGCAGCTTAGGGACTAGCGGAGGACAAGAGACCCAGTACTTC. It is translated as CASSLGTSGGQETQYF.

The rearrangement joins TRBV5-1 to TRBJ2-6, with D perhaps matching TRBD1 or TRBD2 (5 bases each). The CDR3 consists of 17 residues. The germline V gene has CDR1 SGHRS and CDR2 YFSETQ. The V and J ends lost 5 bases and 7 bases respectively, with 22 bases between them. The CDR3 coding sequence is TGCGCCAGCAGTCCCGGGACCTCTTCCCGAAGAGCCAACGTCCTGACTTTC. This gives the protein CASSPGTSSRRANVLTF.

The rearrangement joins TRBV25-1 to TRBJ1-1; a possible D gene is TRBD1 (6 bases). The CDR3 sequence is 12 residues long. Trimming left V 4 bases short and J 11 bases short, with 14 bases between. Per germline, CDR1 MGHDK and CDR2 SYGVNS. This CDR3 is CASSAGQAGAFF. The CDR3 DNA reads TGTGCCAGCAGTGCGGGACAAGCTGGGGCTTTCTTT.

This chain links TRBV6-1 with TRBJ2-4; either TRBD1 or TRBD2 may supply D (5 bases each). CDR1 is MNHNS, CDR2 SASEGT, per germline. CDR3 length: 19 residues. Deletions cut 1 base from V and 0 bases from J, with 19 bases between. The DNA for the CDR3 is TGTGCCAGCAGTGAAGGGGCAGGGCTGGGAGCCATAGCCAAAAACATTCAGTACTTC. Translated, it gives CASSEGAGLGAIAKNIQYF.

The J gene is TRBJ2-3, the V gene TRBV7-3; 7 bases align to TRBD1. The CDR3 totals 15 residues. The germline CDR1 and CDR2 sequences are SGHTA and FQGTGA. The trim removed 5 bases at V and 1 base at J, leaving 6 bases unmatched. The CDR3 region has the DNA TGTGCCAGCAGCCTCCGGGACAGCGGCACAGATACGCAGTATTTT. Translating gives CASSLRDSGTDTQYF.

The V gene is TRBV7-9, the J gene TRBJ2-2; possible D gene TRBD2, 5 bases. The CDR3 covers 15 residues. Trimming stripped 5 bases from V and 1 base from J, with 11 bases between. Looked up from germline, CDR1 is SEHNR and CDR2 is FQNEAQ (reference sequence). The CDR3 is CASSPQGLNTGELFF. The CDR3 nucleotides are TGTGCCAGCAGCCCCCAAGGACTGAACACCGGGGAGCTGTTTTTT.

The chain joins TRBV2 to TRBJ1-2; weak D call: TRBD1 (5 bases). Trimming pared 7 bases from V and 7 bases from J, leaving 19 bases between. Germline V CDR1 and CDR2: SNHLY, FYNNEI. This CDR3 is built from 14 residues. The CDR3 region is CASNRDGSSSGYTF. The CDR3 coding sequence is TGTGCCAGCAATCGGGACGGATCAAGCTCTGGCTACACCTTC.

The chain joins TRBV24-1 to TRBJ2-3, with no clear D. Trimming removed 2 bases at V and 2 bases at J, with 10 bases between. The length of the CDR3 is 15 residues. Germline CDR1 and CDR2: KGHDR and SFDVKD. This CDR3 reads CATSDSSGYTDTQYF. The CDR3 region has the DNA TGTGCCACCAGTGATTCCTCGGGCTACACAGATACGCAGTATTTT.

The V gene is TRBV24-1, the J gene TRBJ2-1, with 12 bases matching TRBD2. Germline CDR1 is KGHDR and CDR2 is SFDVKD. Germline trimming cut 3 bases from V and 3 bases from J; bases unmatched to any gene: 2. The CDR3 covers 16 residues. CDR3 DNA: TGTGCCACCAGTGATCCTAGCGGGGGGGACTACAATGAGCAGTTCTTC. Translating gives CATSDPSGGDYNEQFF.

The CDR3 sequence is CASSILTGDDTQYF. The CDR3 DNA is TGTGCCAGTAGTATCCTAACAGGGGACGATACGCAGTATTTT. V and J are TRBV19 and TRBJ2-3, with 7 bases identical to TRBD1. Germline CDR1 and CDR2: LNHDA and SQIVND (reference sequence). With 3 bases clipped from V and 6 bases from J, the junction kept 6 bases outside the gene matches. This CDR3 region has 14 residues.

CDR3 residues: CASSPDISGANVLTF. CDR3 DNA: TGTGCCAGCTCACCAGACATATCTGGGGCCAACGTCCTGACTTTC. V usage is TRBV18 and J usage is TRBJ2-6; D unclear. The CDR3 runs 15 residues. Germline V gene sequence: CDR1 KGHSH, CDR2 LQKENI. Trimming left V 2 bases short and J 1 base short, with 6 bases between.

The count of this clonotype is one. J is TRBJ2-7 and V is TRBV7-9; D is ambiguous. From germline, CDR1 is SEHNR and CDR2 FQNEAQ (reference sequence). Trimming left V 1 base short and J 6 bases short, with 16 bases between. The CDR3 extends over 15 amino acids. The CDR3 sequence is CASSLGGSVSVEQYF. As DNA, the CDR3 is TGTGCCAGCAGCTTAGGTGGCAGTGTCTCGGTCGAGCAGTACTTC.